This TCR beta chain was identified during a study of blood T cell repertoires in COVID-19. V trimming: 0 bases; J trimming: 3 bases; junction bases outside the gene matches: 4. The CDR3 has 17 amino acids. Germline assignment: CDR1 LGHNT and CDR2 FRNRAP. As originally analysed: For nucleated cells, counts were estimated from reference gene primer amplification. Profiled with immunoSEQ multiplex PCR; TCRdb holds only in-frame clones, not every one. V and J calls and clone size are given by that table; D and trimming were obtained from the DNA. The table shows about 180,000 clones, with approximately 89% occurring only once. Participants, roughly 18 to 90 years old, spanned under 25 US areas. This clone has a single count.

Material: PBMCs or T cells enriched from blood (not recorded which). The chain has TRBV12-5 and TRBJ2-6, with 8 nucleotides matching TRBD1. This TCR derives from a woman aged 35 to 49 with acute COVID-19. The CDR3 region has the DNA TGTGCTAGTGGTTTGGTAATCAGGGGGCTTGGGGCCAACGTCCTGACTTTC. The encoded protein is CASGLVIRGLGANVLTF.